The clone carrying this T cell receptor beta chain was seen more than once but under ten times. The investigators reverse transcribed all of the isolated RNA, so they sequenced expressed TCRB transcripts. It was found that naive, central memory and regulatory T cell samples averaged around 3.5 million reads. This table comes from immunoSEQ multiplex PCR, and its TCRdb copy is limited to in-frame clones, with some not included. The data hold hundreds of thousands of clones, with around 15% observed a single time. The sample is drawn from a study of beta chain features in type 1 diabetes. On the study more broadly: Sorted cells numbering around 100,000,000 were examined across all samples.

The CDR3 loop spans 12 amino acids. Germline loops: CDR1 SGHRS, CDR2 YFSETQ. V gave up 4 bases and J gave up 2 bases, with 5 bases separating them. CD45RO/CCR7/CD25/CD127/CD95/CD27 staining was used to isolate CD4+ naive, central memory, regulatory and stem cell-like memory cells by sorting. The TCR was taken from a man between 18 and 29 years old in good health. The rearrangement links TRBV5-1 to TRBJ2-3, with D unresolved. What was sequenced was naive CD4+ T cells from blood. The CDR3 loop reads CASSQFTDTQYF. Written as DNA, the CDR3 is TGCGCCAGCAGCCAATTCACAGATACGCAGTATTTT.